The 10 T cell receptor beta chains in this list originate from one sample, sequenced in a study of lymphopenia after photon versus proton radiotherapy. TCRdb's table, derived via immunoSEQ multiplex PCR, lists solely in-frame clones and lacks some. This table holds about 68,000 clones, approximately 91% found once. This specimen consisted of peripheral blood, obtained from a patient treated with photon-based radiotherapy. These receptors all stem from a woman in her 70s with pancreatic cancer.

This clone appeared a single time. This chain uses TRBV5-1 with TRBJ2-5; D possibly corresponds to TRBD1 (6 bases). This CDR3 contains 14 residues. Trimming stripped 0 bases from V and 5 bases from J, with 11 bases between. Germline assignment: CDR1 SGHRS and CDR2 YFSETQ. The CDR3 region is CASSLARQGETQYF. The DNA for the CDR3 is TGCGCCAGCAGCTTGGCTAGGCAGGGGGAGACCCAGTACTTC.

In this sample, this clone turned up once. This chain links TRBV15 with TRBJ2-3; 10 nucleotides line up with TRBD2. Germline-derived CDR1 and CDR2 are LNHNV and YYDKDF (reference sequence). The length of the CDR3 is 15 residues. V gave up 5 bases and J gave up 4 bases; unmatched junction bases: 6. The DNA for the CDR3 is TGTGCCACCAGCTCTAGGGGGACTAGCGCAGATACGCAGTATTTT. It is translated as CATSSRGTSADTQYF.

This clone was found once. V gene TRBV19 combines with J gene TRBJ1-1, with D possibly TRBD1 on 5 matching bases. This CDR3 contains 13 residues. V shed 0 bases and J shed 3 bases, with 5 bases lying between them. The germline V gene has CDR1 LNHDA and CDR2 SQIVND (reference sequence). CDR3 DNA: TGTGCCAGTAGTATAGACAGGGACACTGAAGCTTTCTTT. It translates to CASSIDRDTEAFF.

This sequence joins TRBV5-5 and TRBJ2-2; 8 bases are shared with TRBD1. With V trimmed by 1 base and J by 5 bases, 7 bases remained unmatched. The CDR3 is 16 amino acids. Germline V gene sequence: CDR1 SGHKS, CDR2 YYEKEE (reference sequence). The CDR3 protein is CASSLNPGGRTGELFF. The CDR3 bases are TGTGCCAGCAGCTTGAACCCAGGGGGCCGGACCGGGGAGCTGTTTTTT.

This rearrangement joins TRBV11-3 to TRBJ1-1, with no clear D. V dropped 8 bases and J dropped 1 base, with 11 bases sitting between them. CDR1 and CDR2 from the germline V gene are SGHNT and YENEEA. The CDR3 sequence is 13 residues long. CDR3 sequence: CASSAETNTEAFF. The CDR3, as DNA: TGTGCCAGCTCTGCGGAGACGAACACTGAAGCTTTCTTT.

The CDR3 DNA reads TGTGCCAGCAGCCAATACGGAGGCACAGATACGCAGTATTTT. It specifies CASSQYGGTDTQYF. The chain is built from TRBV16 and TRBJ2-3; D remains ambiguous. V dropped 1 base and J dropped 1 base, with 6 bases sitting between them. The CDR3 extends over 14 amino acids. From germline, CDR1 is KGHSY and CDR2 FQNENV.

The rearrangement joins TRBV23-1 to TRBJ2-7; D not certain. TRBV23-1 is sorted into the ORF group, with uncertain function. The CDR3 extends over 11 amino acids. V gave up 1 base and J gave up 5 bases, with 3 bases separating them. The CDR3 coding sequence is TGCGCCAGCAGTCAATACCACGAGCAGTACTTC. This encodes CASSQYHEQYF.

This chain joins TRBV28 and TRBJ2-7, with D hard to call. Germline V CDR1 and CDR2: MDHEN, SYDVKM. This CDR3 is built from 14 residues. With 5 bases removed from V and 1 base from J, the gap between germline ends came to 12 bases. CDR3 residues: CASSGPPGSYEQYF. The CDR3 DNA reads TGTGCCAGCAGTGGGCCGCCCGGATCCTACGAGCAGTACTTC.

V is TRBV28 and J is TRBJ1-1; the match to TRBD1 covers 9 bases. The CDR3 is 16 residues long. Germline lookup yields CDR1 MDHEN and CDR2 SYDVKM. With 5 bases clipped from V and 0 bases from J, the junction kept 7 bases outside the gene matches. CDR3 loop: CASSPRGTGLNTEAFF. The CDR3 nucleotides are TGTGCCAGCAGTCCACGCGGGACAGGGCTGAACACTGAAGCTTTCTTT. Full variable domain (outside the CDR3, taken from reference TRBV28 and TRBJ1-1): DVKVTQSSRYLVKRTGEKVFLECVQDMDHENMFWYRQDPGLGLRLIYFSYDVKMKEKGDIPEGYSVSREKKERFSLILESASTNQTSMYLCASSPRGTGLNTEAFFGQGTRLTVV.

V and J are TRBV6-6 and TRBJ1-1; 7 bases map to TRBD1. The germline V gene encodes CDR1 MNHNY and CDR2 SVGAGI (reference sequence). Losses at the gene ends were 2 bases for V and 1 base for J; bases not matched to a gene: 7. CDR3 size: 16 residues. The CDR3 coding sequence is TGTGCCAGCAGTTACAGACAGGGTACACAGAACACTGAAGCTTTCTTT. This translates into CASSYRQGTQNTEAFF.